The clone carrying this T cell receptor (beta chain) was counted many times. PCR was performed a second time for 7 to 11 cycles using a sample-barcoded 5' primer and a J-beta primer mix. TCRdb analysed the 5' RACE reads with MiXCR anew, one entry per CDR3 protein. The sample has about 720,000 distinct CDR3 sequences, around a fifth seen once. The trim removed 6 bases at V and 4 bases at J, leaving 8 bases unmatched. The CDR3 has 14 amino acids. In germline, CDR1 is MDHEN, CDR2 SYDVKM. This sample is drawn from a study of blood T cells in healthy people across ages. The J gene is TRBJ2-7, the V gene TRBV28; 8 bases are a match to TRBD1. This clonotype was sampled from a man in his 70s in good health. The source material was blood. The CDR3 is CASSAMDREYEQYF. The CDR3 nucleotides are TGTGCCAGCAGCGCCATGGACAGGGAGTACGAGCAGTACTTC.